This T cell receptor (beta chain) was recovered during a study of shared clonotypes between healthy human individuals. As defined, naive CD8 cells were CD45RO-negative and positively selected for CCR7, with terminally differentiated effector memory CD45RA+ cells excluded. Donors were Caucasian adults residing in Nashville, Tennessee, USA. The CDR3 is made up of 16 amino acids. Repertoires were generated with immunoSEQ multiplex PCR, while TCRdb's copy carries only in-frame clones and drops some. The sample shows 660,000 or so clones, about 96% of them seen only once. This rearrangement joins TRBV21-1 to TRBJ2-7; TRBD2, the table's D call, lacks a check against the DNA. TRBV21-1 is annotated as a pseudogene. The receptor was isolated from a woman aged 25 to 45 in good health. The source material was naive CD8+ T cells sorted from blood. As DNA, the CDR3 is TGTGCCAGCAGCAAAGGACTAGCGGAAAGCTCCTACGAGCAGTACTTC. This encodes CASSKGLAESSYEQYF.